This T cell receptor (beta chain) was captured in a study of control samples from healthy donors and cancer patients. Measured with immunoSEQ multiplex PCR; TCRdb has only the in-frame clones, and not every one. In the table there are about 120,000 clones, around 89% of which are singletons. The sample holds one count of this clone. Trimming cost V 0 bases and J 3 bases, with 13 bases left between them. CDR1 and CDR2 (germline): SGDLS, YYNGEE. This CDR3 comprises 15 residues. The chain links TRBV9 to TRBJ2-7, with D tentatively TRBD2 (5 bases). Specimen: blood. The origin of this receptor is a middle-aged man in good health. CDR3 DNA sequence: TGTGCCAGCAGCGTAGCTTATGGACTTGGCTACGAGCAGTACTTC. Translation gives CASSVAYGLGYEQYF.